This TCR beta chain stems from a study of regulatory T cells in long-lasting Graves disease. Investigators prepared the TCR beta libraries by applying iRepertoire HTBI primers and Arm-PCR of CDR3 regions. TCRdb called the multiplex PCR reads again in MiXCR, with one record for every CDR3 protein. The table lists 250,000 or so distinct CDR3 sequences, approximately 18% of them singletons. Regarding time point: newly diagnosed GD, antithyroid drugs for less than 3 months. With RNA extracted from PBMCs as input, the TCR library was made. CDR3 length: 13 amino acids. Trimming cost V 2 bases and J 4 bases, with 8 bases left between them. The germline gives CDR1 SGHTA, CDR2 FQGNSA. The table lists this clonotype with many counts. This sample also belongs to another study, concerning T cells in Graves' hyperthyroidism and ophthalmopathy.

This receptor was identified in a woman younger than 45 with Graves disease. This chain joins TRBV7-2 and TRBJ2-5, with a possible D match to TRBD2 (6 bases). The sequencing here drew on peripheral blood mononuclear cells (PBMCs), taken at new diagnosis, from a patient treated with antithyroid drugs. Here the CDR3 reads CASSLMEGETQYF. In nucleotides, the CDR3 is TGTGCCAGCAGCTTAATGGAGGGAGAGACCCAGTACTTC. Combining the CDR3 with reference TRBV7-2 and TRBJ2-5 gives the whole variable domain GAGVSQSPSNKVTEKGKDVELRCDPISGHTALYWYRQSLGQGLEFLIYFQGNSAPDKSGLPSDRFSAERTGGSVSTLTIQRTQQEDSAVYLCASSLMEGETQYFGPGTRLLVL.